This T cell receptor beta chain was obtained from a study of T cell repertoires in cytomegalovirus infection. Across the study: It can be stated that public TCR beta signatures indicated CMV infection as well as a matching HLA type. Overall study findings and caveats: Summed frequency of shared TCR beta families picked out CMV carriers who also had the relevant HLA.

Remarks on this clonotype: Antigen: not known.

Each CDR3 protein is one row after TCRdb ran MiXCR on the reads. The sample records some 500,000 distinct CDR3 sequences, over 35% being singletons. From germline, CDR1 is DFQATT and CDR2 SNEGSKA (reference sequence). Trimming left V 0 bases short and J 1 base short, with 8 bases between. The CDR3 has 14 residues. V and J are TRBV20-1 and TRBJ2-3, with unresolved D. Source: cultured PBMCs, taken from culture after CMV antigen stimulation. The sequence derives from a human donor in good health (CMV status not recorded). Some clones in this sample may be carry-over from other donors' samples. Here the CDR3 reads CSARDPAGTDTQYF. The CDR3 DNA reads as TGCAGTGCTAGAGATCCGGCAGGCACAGATACGCAGTATTTT.